Given below is one T cell receptor beta chain in context. This clone was counted at least ten times. Its antigen is still unknown. There are no base qualities to consult, and no much larger clone falls within one base. The data originate from a study of T cells in localized non-small cell lung cancer (dated by TCRdb to 2019 to 2021). Regarding the research as a whole: The study analyzed T cell repertoires of around 250 early-stage NSCLC patients, comparing tumors and uninvolved tumor-adjacent lungs. The mean age of the NSCLC patients was about 64 years, with 130 or so men and over 100 women. The cohort comprised around 250 treatment-naïve NSCLC patients with resected, localized lung tumors.

TCR beta CDR3 regions were sequenced from DNA using the immunoSEQ Assay. As for the authors' bioinformatics: To compute T cell density, TCR beta template counts were normalized to usable DNA, which was estimated by amplifying housekeeping genes. Richness was estimated with the preseqR package, extrapolating to 400,000 templates for PBMC samples and 120,000 templates for tissue samples. Clonality was defined by subtracting Pielou's evenness from one. Tissue-enriched TCRs were identified through differential abundance testing performed on productive amino-acid clonotypes, with a minimum total count of 5 and an alpha of 0.1. The Jaccard Index and the Morisita Overlap Index were used to measure repertoire overlap between compartments. TCR beta CDR3s were clustered by GLIPH together with public tetramer-defined viral CDR3s, and at least three viral sequences plus V-gene enrichment were required for viral motifs. Held by TCRdb, this immuneACCESS table contains in-frame sequences only and omits some clones. Under half of the omission traces to an unresolved V gene where checked; the cause of the rest is unknown. V, J and clone size derive from that table, while D and trimming were established from the DNA sequence. The table for this sample lists 75,000 to 95,000 clones; roughly 80% of them were counted only once. The ten largest clones add up to about 19% of the sample.

On the study overall, not on this receptor specifically: The highest T cell clonality was observed in uninvolved tumor-adjacent lung, where clonality exceeded that of tumor, suggesting that antigenic responses were more focused in uninvolved tumor-adjacent lung. Because multi-region tumor sequencing was not done, intratumor heterogeneity could not be ruled out. A median of approximately 62 of the top 100 tumor clones turned up in the paired uninvolved adjacent lung, and about 28 of those clones also ranked among the top 100 of that same adjacent lung. Longer overall survival was associated with higher blood T cell density, whereas shorter survival was associated with higher adjacent-lung clonality. Since the design was exploratory, TCR variables were selected using unadjusted p-values with no false-discovery rate correction.

At diagnosis, tumor, uninvolved tumor-adjacent lung and peripheral blood were collected and then preserved as a mix of FFPE and fresh-frozen material. For TCR repertoire profiling, blood samples were analyzed in the form of peripheral blood mononuclear cells. V was cut back by 0 bases and J by 10 bases, leaving a gap of 8 bases between them. CDR1 and CDR2 were assigned from the germline V gene as SGDLS and YYNGEE. Including cysteine and phenylalanine, the CDR3 has 12 amino acids. Solely the CDR3 DNA is kept, with 36 bases framed from the first base. The chain uses TRBV9 and TRBJ2-1; there is no confident call for the D gene. Sample: PBMCs, taken before any cancer treatment. This clonotype was sampled from a man aged 35-69 years with stage II squamous cell lung carcinoma. CDR3 reads: CASSVETGEQFF. The DNA sequence is given as TGTGCCAGCAGCGTAGAGACTGGGGAGCAGTTCTTC.